The sequence of this T cell receptor (beta chain) was determined in a study of radiotherapy plus CTLA-4 blockade in lung cancer. About the study: Among enrolled patients, roughly 20% responded and approximately 33% achieved disease control.

As concerns this clone: The antigen is unknown.

Produced via immunoSEQ multiplex PCR; TCRdb's table is partial and in-frame only. The profile covers around 20,000 clones, with 86% appearing a single time and 23% taken by the ten largest. The CDR3 runs 11 residues. Per the germline V gene, CDR1 is DFQATT and CDR2 is SNEGSKA (reference sequence). Trimming removed 2 bases at V and 5 bases at J, with 6 bases between. Chemo-refractory metastatic non-small-cell lung cancer patients underwent focal radiation alongside CTLA-4 blockade with ipilimumab. Regarding the study as a whole: Reported findings show early blood T cell clone dynamics, with interferon-beta, best predicted response.

This sequence was found in a human donor with non-small cell lung cancer whose response to radiotherapy plus ipilimumab could not be evaluated. The chain has TRBV20-1 and TRBJ1-1; D gene uncertain. The input for sequencing was peripheral blood, taken from a patient treated with radiotherapy plus ipilimumab. The CDR3 here is CSARSWTEAFF. CDR3 bases: TGCAGTGCTAGAAGCTGGACTGAAGCTTTCTTT.